This TCR beta chain was sequenced during a study of T cells in Graves' hyperthyroidism and ophthalmopathy. Patients aged 18 to 65 with hyperthyroidism were newly diagnosed, with duration under 2 months. Germline lookup yields CDR1 SEHNR and CDR2 FQNEAQ (reference sequence). The ends lost 5 bases at V and 7 bases at J; junction bases unmatched: 7. The length of the CDR3 is 14 residues. The TCR beta CDR3 regions underwent amplification using RNA transcripts as the source. HTBI primers were used for first-round RT-PCR of the TCR CDR3. TCRdb reprocessed the multiplex PCR reads via MiXCR and lists one record per CDR3 protein. The data hold fewer than 500,000 distinct CDR3 sequences, with roughly 13% observed a single time.

The TCR was taken from a man in his thirties or forties with Graves' hyperthyroidism that later progressed to Graves' ophthalmopathy. Input material: blood. The chain has TRBV7-9 and TRBJ1-4; 7 bases map to TRBD1. The CDR3 DNA is TGTGCCAGCAGCGAAGACAGGGCGAGTGAAAAACTGTTTTTT. Protein sequence: CASSEDRASEKLFF.